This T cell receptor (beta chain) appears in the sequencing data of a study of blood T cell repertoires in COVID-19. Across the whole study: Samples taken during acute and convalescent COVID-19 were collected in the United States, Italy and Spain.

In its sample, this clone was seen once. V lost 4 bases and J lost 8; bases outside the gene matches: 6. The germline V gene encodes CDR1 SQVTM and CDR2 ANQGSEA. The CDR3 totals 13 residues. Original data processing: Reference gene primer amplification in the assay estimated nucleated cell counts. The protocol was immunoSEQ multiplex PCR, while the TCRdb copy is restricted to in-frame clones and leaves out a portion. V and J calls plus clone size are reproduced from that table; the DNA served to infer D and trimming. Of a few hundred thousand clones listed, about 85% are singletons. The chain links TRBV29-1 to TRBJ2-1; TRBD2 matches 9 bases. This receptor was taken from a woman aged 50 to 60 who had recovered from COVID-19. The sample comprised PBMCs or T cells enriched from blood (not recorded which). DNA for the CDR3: TGCAGCGTTGGGCTAGCGGGATGGTATGAGCAGTTCTTC. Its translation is CSVGLAGWYEQFF.